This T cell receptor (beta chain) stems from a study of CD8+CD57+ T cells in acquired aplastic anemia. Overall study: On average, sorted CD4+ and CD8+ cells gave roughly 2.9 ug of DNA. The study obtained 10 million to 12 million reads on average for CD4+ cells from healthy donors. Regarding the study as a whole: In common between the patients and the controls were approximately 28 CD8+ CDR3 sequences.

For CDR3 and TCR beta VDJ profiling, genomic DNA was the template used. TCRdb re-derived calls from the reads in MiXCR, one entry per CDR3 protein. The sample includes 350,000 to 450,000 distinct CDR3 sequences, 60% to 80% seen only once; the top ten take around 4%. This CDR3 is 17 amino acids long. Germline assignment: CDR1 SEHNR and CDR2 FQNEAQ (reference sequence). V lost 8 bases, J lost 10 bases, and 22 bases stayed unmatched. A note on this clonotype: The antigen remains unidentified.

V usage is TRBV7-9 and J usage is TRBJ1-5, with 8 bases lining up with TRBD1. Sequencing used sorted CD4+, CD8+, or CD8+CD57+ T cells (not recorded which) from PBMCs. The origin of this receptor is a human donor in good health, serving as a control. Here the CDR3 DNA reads TGTGCCAGCTCGGGGGCAGGGGGCTATTCACCCCTCCACCCCCAGCATTTT. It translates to CASSGAGGYSPLHPQHF.